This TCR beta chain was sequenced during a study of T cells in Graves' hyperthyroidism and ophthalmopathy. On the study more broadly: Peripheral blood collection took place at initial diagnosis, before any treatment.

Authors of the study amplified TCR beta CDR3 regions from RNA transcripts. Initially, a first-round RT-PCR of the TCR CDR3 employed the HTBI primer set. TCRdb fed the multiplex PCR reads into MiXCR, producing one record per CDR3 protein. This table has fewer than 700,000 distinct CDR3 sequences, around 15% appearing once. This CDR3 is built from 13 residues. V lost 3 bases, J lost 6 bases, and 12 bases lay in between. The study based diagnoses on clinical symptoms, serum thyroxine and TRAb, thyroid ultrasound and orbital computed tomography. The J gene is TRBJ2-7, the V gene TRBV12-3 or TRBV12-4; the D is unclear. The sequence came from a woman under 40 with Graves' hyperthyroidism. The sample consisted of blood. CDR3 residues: CASSFNSICEQYF. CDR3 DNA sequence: TGTGCCAGCAGTTTTAACAGCATCTGCGAGCAGTACTTC.